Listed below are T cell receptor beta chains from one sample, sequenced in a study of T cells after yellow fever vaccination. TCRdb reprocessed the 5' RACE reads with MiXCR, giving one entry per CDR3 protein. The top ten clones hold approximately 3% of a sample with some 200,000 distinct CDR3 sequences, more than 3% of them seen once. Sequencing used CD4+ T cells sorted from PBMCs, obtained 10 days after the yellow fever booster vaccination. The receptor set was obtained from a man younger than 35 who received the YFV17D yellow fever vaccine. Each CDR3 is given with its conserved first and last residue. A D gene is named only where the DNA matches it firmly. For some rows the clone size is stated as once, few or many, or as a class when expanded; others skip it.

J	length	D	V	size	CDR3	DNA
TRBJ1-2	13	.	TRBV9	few	CASSVGQNYGYTF	TGTGCCAGCAGCGTTGGCCAGAACTATGGCTACACCTTC
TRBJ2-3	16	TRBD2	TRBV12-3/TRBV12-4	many	CASSSPSGGAPDTQYF	TGTGCCAGCAGTTCCCCCAGCGGGGGGGCCCCAGATACGCAGTATTTT
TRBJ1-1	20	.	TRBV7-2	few	CASSLASTGREGLGSTEAFF	TGTGCCAGCAGCTTGGCCTCGACAGGAAGGGAGGGTCTGGGTTCGACTGAAGCTTTCTTT
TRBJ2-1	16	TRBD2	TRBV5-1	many	CASSRGTSGGADEQFF	TGCGCCAGCAGCCGCGGGACTAGCGGGGGGGCTGATGAGCAGTTCTTC
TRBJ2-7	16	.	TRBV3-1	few	CASSQHLTGHTYEQYF	TGTGCCAGCAGCCAACACTTGACAGGCCATACCTACGAGCAGTACTTC
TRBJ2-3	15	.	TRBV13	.	CASSLVWESTDTQYF	TGTGCCAGCAGCTTAGTGTGGGAGTCCACAGATACGCAGTATTTT
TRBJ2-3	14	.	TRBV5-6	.	CASSPLEAPDTQYF	TGTGCCAGCAGCCCGTTGGAGGCGCCGGATACGCAGTATTTT
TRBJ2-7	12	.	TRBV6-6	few	CASSYSEYEQYF	TGTGCCAGCAGTTACTCGGAGTACGAGCAGTACTTC
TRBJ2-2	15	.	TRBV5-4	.	CASSLAQFSTGELFF	TGTGCCAGCAGCTTGGCACAGTTCAGCACCGGGGAGCTGTTTTTT
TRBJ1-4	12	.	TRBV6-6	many	CASSSGRDELFF	TGTGCCAGCAGTTCCGGCCGGGACGAACTGTTTTTT
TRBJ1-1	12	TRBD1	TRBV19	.	CASGQGNTEAFF	TGTGCCAGTGGACAGGGGAACACTGAAGCTTTCTTT
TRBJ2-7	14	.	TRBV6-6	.	CASSYRPTSYEQYF	TGTGCCAGCAGTTACCGGCCTACCTCCTACGAGCAGTACTTC
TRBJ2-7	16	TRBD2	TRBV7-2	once	CASSPTSGAVSYEQYF	TGTGCCAGCAGCCCAACTAGCGGGGCTGTCTCCTACGAGCAGTACTTC
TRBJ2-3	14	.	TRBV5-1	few	CASSLDQSTDTQYF	TGCGCCAGCAGCTTGGATCAGAGCACAGATACGCAGTATTTT
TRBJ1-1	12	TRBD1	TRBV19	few	CASSAQGGGSFF	TGTGCCAGTAGTGCCCAGGGGGGTGGCAGTTTCTTT
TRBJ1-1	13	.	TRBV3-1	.	CASSPHRGTEAFF	TGTGCCAGCAGCCCCCACCGGGGCACTGAAGCTTTCTTT
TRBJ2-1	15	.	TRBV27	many	CASSLLGEGYNEQFF	TGTGCCAGCAGTTTATTGGGAGAGGGGTACAATGAGCAGTTCTTC
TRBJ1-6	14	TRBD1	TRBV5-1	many	CASSGQGNNSPLHF	TGCGCCAGCAGCGGACAGGGAAATAATTCACCCCTCCACTTT
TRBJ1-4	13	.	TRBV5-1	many	CASGDGGNEKLFF	TGCGCCAGCGGAGACGGGGGAAATGAAAAACTGTTTTTT
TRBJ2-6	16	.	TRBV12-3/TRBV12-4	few	CASSLRSSSGANVLTF	TGTGCCAGCAGTTTGAGGTCGAGCTCTGGGGCCAACGTCCTGACTTTC
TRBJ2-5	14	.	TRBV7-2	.	CASSLMSGKETQYF	TGTGCCAGCAGCTTAATGTCGGGGAAGGAGACCCAGTACTTC
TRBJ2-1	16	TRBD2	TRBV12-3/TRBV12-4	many	CASRNLAGGQYNEQFF	TGTGCCAGCAGAAACTTAGCGGGGGGGCAATACAATGAGCAGTTCTTC
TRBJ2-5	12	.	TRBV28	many	CASSLTQETQYF	TGTGCCAGCAGTTTAACGCAAGAGACCCAGTACTTC
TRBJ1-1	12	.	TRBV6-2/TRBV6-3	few	CASEDPTGKPFF	TGTGCCAGCGAAGATCCAACAGGGAAGCCCTTCTTT
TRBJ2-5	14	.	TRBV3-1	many	CASSQDGRRETQYF	TGTGCCAGCAGCCAAGATGGACGTCGGGAGACCCAGTACTTC
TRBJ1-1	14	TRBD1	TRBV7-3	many	CASSLDRADTEAFF	TGTGCCAGCAGCTTAGACAGGGCGGACACTGAAGCTTTCTTT